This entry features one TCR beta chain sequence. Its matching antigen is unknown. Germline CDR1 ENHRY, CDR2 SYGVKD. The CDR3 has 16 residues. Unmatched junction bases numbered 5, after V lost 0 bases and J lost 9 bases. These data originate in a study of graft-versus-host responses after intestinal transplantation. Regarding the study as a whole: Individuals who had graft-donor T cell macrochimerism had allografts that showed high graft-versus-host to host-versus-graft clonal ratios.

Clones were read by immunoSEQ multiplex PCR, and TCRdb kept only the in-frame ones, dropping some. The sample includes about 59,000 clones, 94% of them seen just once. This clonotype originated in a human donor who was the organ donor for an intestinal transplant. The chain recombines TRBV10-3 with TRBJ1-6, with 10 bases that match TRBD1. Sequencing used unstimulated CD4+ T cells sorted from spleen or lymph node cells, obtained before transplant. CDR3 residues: CAISESRDRGGSPLHF. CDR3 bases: TGTGCCATCAGTGAGTCGAGGGACAGGGGAGGTTCACCCCTCCACTTT.